Below are 29 T cell receptor beta chains sequenced from a single sample in a study of cytomegalovirus exposure and HLA in healthy donors. This table comes from immunoSEQ multiplex PCR, and its TCRdb copy is limited to in-frame clones, with some not included. The repertoire holds a few hundred thousand clones, with about nine tenths as singletons. Material for sequencing was PBMCs. The source of these receptors is a young woman in good health and CMV-seronegative.

This rearrangement joins TRBV29-1 to TRBJ1-3; 8 bases map to TRBD1. The CDR3 runs 14 residues. CDR1 SQVTM and CDR2 ANQGSEA come from the germline V gene. The V gene end was trimmed by 6 bases and the J gene end by 0 bases; junction bases not matched to a gene: 4. Written as DNA, the CDR3 is TGCAGCGTAGCACAGGGGGGCTCTGGAAACACCATATATTTT. This gives the protein CSVAQGGSGNTIYF.

The chain is built from TRBV11-2 and TRBJ2-1; D unclear. The germline V gene encodes CDR1 SGHAT and CDR2 FQNNGV. The V and J ends lost 5 bases and 0 bases respectively, with 8 bases between them. CDR3 size: 14 residues. CDR3 nucleotides: TGTGCCAGCAGCCACCTCCCCTCCTACAATGAGCAGTTCTTC. Amino acid sequence: CASSHLPSYNEQFF.

V gene TRBV5-6 combines with J gene TRBJ2-7, with D hard to call. Germline CDR1 and CDR2: SGHDT and YYEEEE. The CDR3 totals 13 residues. Deletions cut 2 bases from V and 3 bases from J, with 9 bases between. CDR3 residues: CASSFGASYEQYF. DNA for the CDR3: TGTGCCAGCAGCTTTGGAGCGAGCTACGAGCAGTACTTC.

This chain uses TRBV27 with TRBJ2-7, with 9 bases aligning to TRBD2. This CDR3 region has 19 residues. Trimming removed 0 bases from V and 6 bases from J; junction bases left unmatched: 18. Germline CDR1 reads MNHEY; CDR2 reads SMNVEV (reference sequence). In DNA, the CDR3 is TGTGCCAGCAGTTTATCGCGCGCCCGGGTAGCGGGAGTGGGGGGCGAGCAGTACTTC. It yields the protein CASSLSRARVAGVGGEQYF.

The genes are TRBV2 and TRBJ2-3, with unresolved D. The CDR3 sequence is 15 residues long. With 6 bases removed from V and 0 bases from J, the gap between germline ends came to 13 bases. Germline V gene lookup returns CDR1 SNHLY and CDR2 FYNNEI. In nucleotides, the CDR3 is TGTGCCAGCAGGCCTATCCGTACTAGCACAGATACGCAGTATTTT. Protein product: CASRPIRTSTDTQYF.

CDR3: CASSESRQSYEQYF. In DNA form, the CDR3 reads TGCGCCAGCAGTGAGTCACGACAGTCCTACGAGCAGTACTTC. The chain couples TRBV10-2 to TRBJ2-7; maybe TRBD1 (5 bases). Germline-derived CDR1 and CDR2 are WSHSY and SAAADI. V gave up 0 bases and J gave up 1 base, with 7 bases separating them. The CDR3 totals 14 residues.

J is TRBJ1-2 and V is TRBV19; D is unclear. CDR1 LNHDA and CDR2 SQIVND come from the germline V gene (reference sequence). V lost 0 bases to trimming and J lost 8 bases, with 13 bases between them. The CDR3 spans 14 residues. The CDR3 DNA follows: TGTGCCAGTAGTATAGATCTAGGTCAACGGGGCTACACCTTC. Its protein product is CASSIDLGQRGYTF.

The chain recombines TRBV6-6 with TRBJ2-7; D unclear. CDR1 and CDR2 from the germline V gene are MNHNY and SVGAGI (reference sequence). This CDR3 has 15 residues. The V gene lost 0 bases and the J gene lost 0 bases, with 9 bases spanning the gap. CDR3 amino acids: CASSYSDLSSYEQYF. The CDR3 DNA sequence: TGTGCCAGCAGTTACTCGGACCTGAGCTCCTACGAGCAGTACTTC.

The chain carries TRBV11-3 and TRBJ1-1; the D is unclear. The CDR3 consists of 13 residues. From germline, CDR1 is SGHNT and CDR2 YENEEA. Trimming removed 5 bases at V and 5 bases at J, with 12 bases between. The CDR3 region has the DNA TGTGCCAGCAGCGAACGAGGTTTAACTGAAGCTTTCTTT. Its protein is CASSERGLTEAFF.

This chain uses TRBV7-9 with TRBJ1-2; D uncertain. From germline, CDR1 is SEHNR and CDR2 FQNEAQ (reference sequence). Between the trimmed V and J ends, which lost 1 base and 4 bases, there was a span of 10 bases. The CDR3 is made up of 14 amino acids. The CDR3 sequence: CASSLGPSAYGYTF. The CDR3 bases are TGTGCCAGCAGCTTAGGCCCCTCCGCCTATGGCTACACCTTC. Full variable domain (rest looked up from reference TRBV7-9 and TRBJ1-2): DTGVSQNPRHKITKRGQNVTFRCDPISEHNRLYWYRQTLGQGPEFLTYFQNEAQLEKSRLLSDRFSAERPKGSFSTLEIQRTEQGDSAMYLCASSLGPSAYGYTFGSGTRLTVV.

This chain connects TRBV9 to TRBJ2-7; 13 positions agree with TRBD2. Germline V lookup: CDR1 SGDLS, CDR2 YYNGEE. The CDR3 sequence is 16 residues long. V lost 4 bases to trimming and J lost 5 bases; unmatched junction nucleotides: 9. The CDR3 loop is CASSLEGGTSGDEQYF. The CDR3 region has the DNA TGTGCCAGCAGCCTCGAGGGGGGGACTAGCGGGGACGAGCAGTACTTC.

The chain carries TRBV2 and TRBJ2-5; D may match TRBD1 or TRBD2 (5 bases each). V lost 6 bases, J lost 7 bases, and 18 bases lay in between. Germline CDR1 reads SNHLY; CDR2 reads FYNNEI. The CDR3 runs to 14 residues. As DNA, the CDR3 is TGTGCCAGCAGCCGGTCGGGGCCCGGAGGGACCCAGTACTTC. Residues: CASSRSGPGGTQYF. Supplemented by reference TRBV2 and TRBJ2-5, the full variable domain reads EPEVTQTPSHQVTQMGQEVILRCVPISNHLYFYWYRQILGQKVEFLVSFYNNEISEKSEIFDDQFSVERPDGSNFTLKIRSTKLEDSAMYFCASSRSGPGGTQYFGPGTRLLVL.

This clone appeared a single time. This rearrangement joins TRBV5-1 to TRBJ2-3; possible D gene TRBD2, 5 bases. The germline V gene has CDR1 SGHRS and CDR2 YFSETQ. Between the trimmed V and J ends, which lost 4 bases and 5 bases, there was a span of 5 bases. The CDR3 has 11 residues. The chain's CDR3 is CASSAGDTQYF. For the CDR3, the DNA is TGCGCCAGCAGCGCGGGAGATACGCAGTATTTT.

This rearrangement joins TRBV12-5 to TRBJ2-1; 7 bases map to TRBD2. The V segment lost 2 bases and the J segment 9 bases; nucleotides outside the gene matches: 10. The germline CDR1 and CDR2 sequences are LGHNT and FRNRAP. This CDR3 is built from 15 residues. CDR3 sequence reads: CASGLSASGRSEQFF. The CDR3 DNA is TGTGCTAGTGGTTTGTCGGCTAGCGGAAGGAGTGAGCAGTTCTTC.

Concerning this clone: Other nucleotide sequences from this sample produce the same CDR3. The gene calls are TRBV20-1 and TRBJ2-3; D not certain. Trimming removed 2 bases at V and 4 bases at J, with 4 bases between. CDR3 length equals 11 residues. Germline loops: CDR1 DFQATT, CDR2 SNEGSKA (reference sequence). Here the CDR3 reads CSARLADTQYF. The DNA of the CDR3 is TGCAGTGCTAGACTGGCAGATACGCAGTATTTT.

V usage is TRBV27 and J usage is TRBJ1-4; TRBD1 matches 7 bases. The CDR3 consists of 14 residues. In germline, CDR1 is MNHEY, CDR2 SMNVEV (reference sequence). Germline trimming cut 6 bases from V and 3 bases from J; bases unmatched to any gene: 4. The CDR3, as DNA: TGTGCCAGCAGCCTGACAGGGTCTAATGAAAAACTGTTTTTT. The encoded protein is CASSLTGSNEKLFF. The variable domain in full, with the rest retrieved from reference TRBV27 and TRBJ1-4, is EAQVTQNPRYLITVTGKKLTVTCSQNMNHEYMSWYRQDPGLGLRQIYYSMNVEVTDKGDVPEGYKVSRKEKRNFPLILESPSPNQTSLYFCASSLTGSNEKLFFGSGTQLSVL.

This chain connects TRBV19 to TRBJ2-1; no firm D call. V lost 6 bases to trimming and J lost 8 bases, with 8 bases between them. The germline V gene encodes CDR1 LNHDA and CDR2 SQIVND (reference sequence). The CDR3 extends over 11 amino acids. Here the CDR3 DNA reads TGTGCCAGTAGCCTTCTACATGAGCAGTTCTTC. This gives the protein CASSLLHEQFF.

V gene TRBV11-3 combines with J gene TRBJ2-5; 8 bases line up with TRBD1. The CDR3 covers 16 residues. The germline V gene encodes CDR1 SGHNT and CDR2 YENEEA. Trimming took 5 bases from V and 4 from J; bases not matched to a gene: 12. CDR3 nucleotides: TGTGCCAGCAGCCGCGGGACAGGTACCTTCGGAGAGACCCAGTACTTC. It translates to CASSRGTGTFGETQYF.

The chain combines TRBV18 with TRBJ1-2; no reliable D call. The CDR3 contains 13 residues. Germline assignment: CDR1 KGHSH and CDR2 LQKENI. V lost 2 bases, J lost 8 bases, and 12 bases lay in between. CDR3 sequence reads: CASSPTEEKGYTF. The DNA of the CDR3 is TGTGCCAGCTCACCAACGGAGGAAAAGGGCTACACCTTC.

This clone appeared a single time. The rearrangement links TRBV4-2 to TRBJ2-3, with 8 bases fitting TRBD2. Trimming at V came to 0 bases and at J to 0 bases, leaving 8 bases not matched to a gene. Germline CDR1 and CDR2: LGHNA and YNFKEQ. This CDR3 is 18 amino acids long. CDR3 bases: TGTGCCAGCAGCCAAGATCTAGCGGGCCTTTCTAGCACAGATACGCAGTATTTT. Translating it yields CASSQDLAGLSSTDTQYF.

This rearrangement joins TRBV7-2 to TRBJ2-3; the D is unclear. Germline V gives CDR1 SGHTA, CDR2 FQGNSA. V lost 4 bases and J lost 4, with 9 bases in between. This CDR3 is 13 amino acids long. The CDR3 here is CASSSEPPDTQYF. CDR3 nucleotides: TGTGCCAGCAGCTCGGAGCCGCCAGATACGCAGTATTTT. Using reference TRBV7-2 and TRBJ2-3 for the parts outside the CDR3, the full variable domain is GAGVSQSPSNKVTEKGKDVELRCDPISGHTALYWYRQSLGQGLEFLIYFQGNSAPDKSGLPSDRFSAERTGGSVSTLTIQRTQQEDSAVYLCASSSEPPDTQYFGPGTRLTVL.

CDR3 region: CASSLDGISGNTIYF. CDR3 nucleotides: TGCGCCAGCAGCTTGGATGGGATCTCTGGAAACACCATATATTTT. The rearrangement joins TRBV5-1 to TRBJ1-3; D gene ambiguous. Germline V gene lookup returns CDR1 SGHRS and CDR2 YFSETQ. The germline V and J ends were trimmed by 0 bases and 0 bases, with 7 bases remaining between them. The CDR3 spans 15 residues.

The J gene is TRBJ1-2, the V gene TRBV27; 8 bases are a match to TRBD1. CDR1 MNHEY and CDR2 SMNVEV come from the germline V gene (reference sequence). The CDR3 is 13 amino acids. The junction had 3 bases not matched to a gene; V was cut back by 2 bases and J by 7 bases. The CDR3 DNA reads TGTGCCAGCAGTTTAGCAGGGGGCATTGGCTACACCTTC. Translating it yields CASSLAGGIGYTF.

J is TRBJ1-1 and V is TRBV9; no firm D call. The V end lost 2 bases, the J end lost 1 base, and 15 bases lay between the germline ends. Germline CDR1 SGDLS, CDR2 YYNGEE. The CDR3 is made up of 16 amino acids. CDR3 nucleotide sequence: TGTGCCAGCAGCGTCGAGCCCTTAATGGGGAACACTGAAGCTTTCTTT. Translated, it gives CASSVEPLMGNTEAFF.

The chain uses TRBV5-5 and TRBJ2-3, with 10 bases identical to TRBD2. This CDR3 is 15 amino acids long. The junction had 6 bases not matched to a gene; V was cut back by 2 bases and J by 6 bases. Germline V gene data show CDR1 as SGHKS and CDR2 as YYEKEE (reference sequence). CDR3 nucleotides: TGTGCCAGCAGCTTCCAGCGGGAGGGCCCCGATACGCAGTATTTT. Translation gives CASSFQREGPDTQYF.

The chain employs TRBV30 and TRBJ2-7; 8 bases agree with TRBD1. The CDR3 sequence is 12 residues long. J lost 2 bases, V lost 6 bases, and 3 bases had no gene match. Germline CDR1 and CDR2: GTSNPN and SVGIG (reference sequence). CDR3 coding DNA: TGTGCCTGTCGACAGGGGACCTACGAGCAGTACTTC. Amino acids: CACRQGTYEQYF.

The table lists this clone with a count of one. The genes are TRBV29-1 and TRBJ2-5; 10 bases are shared with TRBD2. This CDR3 has 14 amino acids. CDR1 and CDR2 (germline): SQVTM, ANQGSEA. V shed 6 bases, J shed 3 bases, and the junction held 7 bases outside the gene matches. This CDR3 reads CSVALLAGEETQYF. CDR3 DNA sequence: TGCAGCGTAGCCCTTCTAGCGGGAGAAGAGACCCAGTACTTC. Using reference TRBV29-1 and TRBJ2-5 for the parts outside the CDR3, the full variable domain is SAVISQKPSRDICQRGTSLTIQCQVDSQVTMMFWYRQQPGQSLTLIATANQGSEATYESGFVIDKFPISRPNLTFSTLTVSNMSPEDSSIYLCSVALLAGEETQYFGPGTRLLVL.

The chain links TRBV7-2 to TRBJ1-4, with D possibly being TRBD1 (5 bases). There are 15 residues in the CDR3. The germline V and J ends were trimmed by 4 bases and 4 bases, with 13 bases remaining between them. The germline gives CDR1 SGHTA, CDR2 FQGNSA. Here the CDR3 DNA reads TGTGCCAGCAGCTCAACAGGTGCGGTTAATGAAAAACTGTTTTTT. It translates to CASSSTGAVNEKLFF.

CDR3 sequence reads: CASSFRPLTGGGTDTQYF. For the CDR3, the DNA is TGTGCCAGCAGTTTCAGACCTTTGACAGGGGGTGGCACAGATACGCAGTATTTT. The rearrangement links TRBV27 to TRBJ2-3, with 9 bases that match TRBD1. CDR1 MNHEY and CDR2 SMNVEV come from the germline V gene (reference sequence). The CDR3 sequence is 18 residues long. The V gene end was trimmed by 3 bases and the J gene end by 1 base; junction bases not matched to a gene: 11.